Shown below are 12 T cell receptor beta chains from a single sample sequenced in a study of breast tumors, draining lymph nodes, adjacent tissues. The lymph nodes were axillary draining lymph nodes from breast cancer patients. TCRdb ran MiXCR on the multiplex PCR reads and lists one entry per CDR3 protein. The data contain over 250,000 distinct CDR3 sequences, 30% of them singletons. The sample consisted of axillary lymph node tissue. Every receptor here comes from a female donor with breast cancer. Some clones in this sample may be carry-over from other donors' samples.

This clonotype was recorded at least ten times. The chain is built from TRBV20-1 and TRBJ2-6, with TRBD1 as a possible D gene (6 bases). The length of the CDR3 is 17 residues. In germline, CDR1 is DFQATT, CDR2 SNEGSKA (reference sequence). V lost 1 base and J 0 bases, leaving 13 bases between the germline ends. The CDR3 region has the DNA TGCAGTGCTAGAGCTGGGCAGGGGAGCTCTGGGGCCAACGTCCTGACTTTC. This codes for CSARAGQGSSGANVLTF.

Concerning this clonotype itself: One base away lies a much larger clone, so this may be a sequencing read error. The CDR3 nucleotides are TGTGCCAGCAGCTTAGTCCGGACTAGCGGGTATAATGAGCAGTTCTTC. Residues: CASSLVRTSGYNEQFF. J is TRBJ2-1 and V is TRBV11-2; 11 bases are a match to TRBD2. Trimming took 1 base from V and 7 from J; bases not matched to a gene: 6. The CDR3 runs to 16 residues. Germline V gives CDR1 SGHAT, CDR2 FQNNGV. Combining the CDR3 with reference TRBV11-2 and TRBJ2-1 gives the whole variable domain EAGVAQSPRYKIIEKRQSVAFWCNPISGHATLYWYQQILGQGPKLLIQFQNNGVVDDSQLPKDRFSAERLKGVDSTLKIQPAKLEDSAVYLCASSLVRTSGYNEQFFGPGTRLTVL.

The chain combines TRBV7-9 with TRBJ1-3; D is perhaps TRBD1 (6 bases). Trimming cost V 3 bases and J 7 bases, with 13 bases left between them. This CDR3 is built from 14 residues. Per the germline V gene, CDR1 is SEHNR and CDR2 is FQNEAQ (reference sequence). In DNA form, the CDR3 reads TGTGCCAGCAGCTTGGGCCGGGGGCCGAACACCATATATTTT. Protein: CASSLGRGPNTIYF.

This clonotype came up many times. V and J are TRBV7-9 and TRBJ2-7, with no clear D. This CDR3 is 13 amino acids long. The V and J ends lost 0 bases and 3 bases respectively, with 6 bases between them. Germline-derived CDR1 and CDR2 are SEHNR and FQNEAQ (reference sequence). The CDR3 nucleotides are TGTGCCAGCAGCTTAGCACTGGACTACGAGCAGTACTTC. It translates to CASSLALDYEQYF. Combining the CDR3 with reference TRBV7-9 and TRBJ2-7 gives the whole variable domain DTGVSQNPRHKITKRGQNVTFRCDPISEHNRLYWYRQTLGQGPEFLTYFQNEAQLEKSRLLSDRFSAERPKGSFSTLEIQRTEQGDSAMYLCASSLALDYEQYFGPGTRLTVT.

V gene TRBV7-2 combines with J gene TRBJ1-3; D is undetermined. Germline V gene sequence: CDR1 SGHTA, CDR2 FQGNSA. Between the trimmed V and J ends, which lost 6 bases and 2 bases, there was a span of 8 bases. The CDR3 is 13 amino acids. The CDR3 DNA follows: TGTGCCAGCAGTACAGTGGCTGGAAACACCATATATTTT. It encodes CASSTVAGNTIYF.

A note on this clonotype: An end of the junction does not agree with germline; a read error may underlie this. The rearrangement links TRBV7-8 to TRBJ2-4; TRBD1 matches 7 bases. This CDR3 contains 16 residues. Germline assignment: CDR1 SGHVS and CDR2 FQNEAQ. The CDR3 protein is CASSLAVTGIWSIQCF. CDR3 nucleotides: TGTGCCAGCAGCTTAGCGGTGACAGGGATCTGGAGCATTCAGTGCTTC.

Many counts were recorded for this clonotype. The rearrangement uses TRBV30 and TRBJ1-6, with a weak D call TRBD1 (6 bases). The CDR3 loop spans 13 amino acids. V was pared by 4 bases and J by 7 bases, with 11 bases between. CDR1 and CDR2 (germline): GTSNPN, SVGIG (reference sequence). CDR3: CAWTGQSNSPLHF. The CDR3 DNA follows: TGTGCCTGGACGGGACAATCGAATTCACCCCTCCACTTT.

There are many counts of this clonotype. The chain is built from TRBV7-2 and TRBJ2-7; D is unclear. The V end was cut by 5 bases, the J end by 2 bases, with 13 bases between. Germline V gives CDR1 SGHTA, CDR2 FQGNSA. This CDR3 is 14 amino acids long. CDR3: CASSGYGRTYEQYF. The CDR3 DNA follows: TGTGCCAGCAGCGGATACGGGCGCACCTACGAGCAGTACTTC.

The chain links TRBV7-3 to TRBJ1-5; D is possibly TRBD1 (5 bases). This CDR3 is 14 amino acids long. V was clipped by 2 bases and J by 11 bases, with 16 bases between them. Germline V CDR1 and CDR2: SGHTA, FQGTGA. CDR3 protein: CASSLQGAYGTQHF. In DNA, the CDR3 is TGTGCCAGCAGCTTACAAGGGGCATATGGGACCCAGCATTTT.

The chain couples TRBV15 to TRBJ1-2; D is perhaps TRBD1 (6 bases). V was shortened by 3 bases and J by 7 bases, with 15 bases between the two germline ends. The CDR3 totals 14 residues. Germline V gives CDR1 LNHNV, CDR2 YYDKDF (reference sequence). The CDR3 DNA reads TGTGCCACCAGCAGCCAAGGGGGGAATACTGGCTACACCTTC. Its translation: CATSSQGGNTGYTF.

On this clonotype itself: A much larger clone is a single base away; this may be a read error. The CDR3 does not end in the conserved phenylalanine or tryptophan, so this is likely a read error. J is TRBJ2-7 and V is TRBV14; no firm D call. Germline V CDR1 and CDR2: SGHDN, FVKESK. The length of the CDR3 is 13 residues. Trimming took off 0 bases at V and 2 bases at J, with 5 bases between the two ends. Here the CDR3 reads CASSQERPYEQYL. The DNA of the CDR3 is TGTGCCAGCAGCCAAGAGAGGCCCTACGAGCAGTACCTC.

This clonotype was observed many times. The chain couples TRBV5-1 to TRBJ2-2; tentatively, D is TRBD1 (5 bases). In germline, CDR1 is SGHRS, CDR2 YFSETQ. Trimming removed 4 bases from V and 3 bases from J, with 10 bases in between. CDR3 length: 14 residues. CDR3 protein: CASSGATHTGELFF. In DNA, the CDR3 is TGCGCCAGCAGCGGGGCAACCCACACCGGGGAGCTGTTTTTT.